The 18 T cell receptor beta chains below come from one sample, sequenced in a study of cytomegalovirus exposure and HLA in healthy donors. The repertoire was sequenced with immunoSEQ multiplex PCR; TCRdb's copy has only in-frame clones and lacks some. The data show roughly 65,000 clones, roughly nine tenths seen once. The specimen was PBMCs. All receptors derive from a man in his late teens or twenties in good health and CMV-seronegative.

The chain links TRBV27 to TRBJ2-1, with TRBD2 identical over 12 bases. There are 20 residues in the CDR3. Germline V CDR1 and CDR2: MNHEY, SMNVEV (reference sequence). V lost 1 base to trimming and J lost 6 bases; unmatched junction nucleotides: 16. The CDR3 sequence is CASSLYSNGRTSGIFNEQFF. In DNA, the CDR3 is TGTGCCAGCAGTTTATACTCAAACGGCCGGACTAGCGGGATATTCAATGAGCAGTTCTTC.

The rearrangement joins TRBV4-3 to TRBJ1-5; 9 bases map to TRBD1. The ends lost 1 base at V and 2 bases at J; junction bases unmatched: 9. This CDR3 region has 18 residues. From germline, CDR1 is LGHNA and CDR2 YSLEER. DNA for the CDR3: TGCGCCAGCAGCCAAGGGGGTTTTAGGACAGGGGGCAATCAGCCCCAGCATTTT. It specifies CASSQGGFRTGGNQPQHF.

The CDR3 region has the DNA TGTGCCAGCAGCCAGGGGCCGTTCGGGGGAGGAGCATACAATGAGCAGTTCTTC. This codes for CASSQGPFGGGAYNEQFF. The J gene is TRBJ2-1, the V gene TRBV4-2, with D perhaps TRBD2 (6 bases). There are 18 residues in the CDR3. Germline V gene sequence: CDR1 LGHNA, CDR2 YNFKEQ. With 3 bases removed from V and 4 bases from J, the gap between germline ends came to 22 bases.

This chain uses TRBV27 with TRBJ1-4, with D maybe TRBD1 (6 bases). Germline V gene sequence: CDR1 MNHEY, CDR2 SMNVEV (reference sequence). The V end lost 4 bases, the J end lost 3 bases, and 15 bases lay between the germline ends. This CDR3 has 16 residues. The CDR3 loop reads CASSSQYRVANEKLFF. The CDR3 DNA follows: TGTGCCAGCAGTTCCCAATACAGGGTGGCTAATGAAAAACTGTTTTTT.

This chain links TRBV7-9 with TRBJ2-7; D is unclear. From germline, CDR1 is SEHNR and CDR2 FQNEAQ (reference sequence). The V end lost 1 base, the J end lost 0 bases, and 4 bases lay between the germline ends. The CDR3 runs to 13 residues. CDR3: CASSLGASYEQYF. The CDR3, as DNA: TGTGCCAGCAGCTTAGGGGCCTCCTACGAGCAGTACTTC. The whole variable domain, remainder taken from reference TRBV7-9 and TRBJ2-7, is DTGVSQNPRHKITKRGQNVTFRCDPISEHNRLYWYRQTLGQGPEFLTYFQNEAQLEKSRLLSDRFSAERPKGSFSTLEIQRTEQGDSAMYLCASSLGASYEQYFGPGTRLTVT.

The CDR3 protein is CASSAGRSDEQYF. The CDR3 DNA reads TGTGCCAGCAGCGCAGGACGTAGCGACGAGCAGTACTTC. The rearrangement uses TRBV7-6 and TRBJ2-7; D is perhaps TRBD2 (5 bases). Per the germline V gene, CDR1 is SGHVS and CDR2 is FNYEAQ. This CDR3 has 13 residues. V was cut by 5 bases and J by 5 bases, with 13 bases left in between.

V gene TRBV5-5 combines with J gene TRBJ2-3; 7 nucleotides agree with TRBD2. The CDR3 sequence is 13 residues long. V was pared by 2 bases and J by 4 bases, with 1 base of the junction left unmatched. The V gene's germline CDR1 is SGHKS and CDR2 YYEKEE (reference sequence). The CDR3 loop reads CASSFAGADTQYF. CDR3 DNA: TGTGCCAGCAGCTTTGCGGGAGCAGATACGCAGTATTTT.

This rearrangement joins TRBV9 to TRBJ2-7, with TRBD1 as a possible D gene (6 bases). Germline V lookup: CDR1 SGDLS, CDR2 YYNGEE. V was pared by 0 bases and J by 2 bases, with 9 bases between. CDR3 length: 14 amino acids. The CDR3 protein is CASSVGTAAYEQYF. CDR3 nucleotides: TGTGCCAGCAGCGTAGGGACAGCGGCCTACGAGCAGTACTTC.

In DNA form, the CDR3 reads TGTGCCTGGAGCGCAACAGGGGGCATAACAGATACGCAGTATTTT. This translates into CAWSATGGITDTQYF. V is TRBV30 and J is TRBJ2-3; TRBD1 aligns across 9 bases. The V segment lost 3 bases and the J segment 3 bases; nucleotides outside the gene matches: 7. In germline, CDR1 is GTSNPN, CDR2 SVGIG (reference sequence). The CDR3 runs 15 residues.

The J gene is TRBJ2-3, the V gene TRBV27; TRBD2 matches 7 bases. The length of the CDR3 is 15 residues. CDR1 and CDR2 (germline): MNHEY, SMNVEV (reference sequence). After removal of 6 bases from V and 1 base from J, the junction contained 7 bases not matched to a gene. In DNA, the CDR3 is TGTGCCAGCAGCGGTTCGGCGGGGGGCACAGATACGCAGTATTTT. Residues: CASSGSAGGTDTQYF.

This sequence joins TRBV11-3 and TRBJ1-5; D may be TRBD1 (6 bases). The CDR3 length is 19 residues. Germline V gene sequence: CDR1 SGHNT, CDR2 YENEEA. Between the trimmed V and J ends, which lost 0 bases and 0 bases, there was a span of 18 bases. In DNA, the CDR3 is TGTGCCAGCAGCTTAGAGGGATCCGGGACAAAGATTAGCAATCAGCCCCAGCATTTT. This codes for CASSLEGSGTKISNQPQHF.

The chain links TRBV7-9 to TRBJ2-1; unclear D gene. The CDR3 consists of 14 residues. The germline V gene encodes CDR1 SEHNR and CDR2 FQNEAQ (reference sequence). Trimming removed 8 bases from V and 2 bases from J, with 13 bases in between. This CDR3 is CASGSQVTYNEQFF. As DNA, the CDR3 is TGTGCCAGCGGGTCGCAGGTCACCTACAATGAGCAGTTCTTC.

The rearrangement uses TRBV15 and TRBJ2-3; D might be TRBD1 (6 bases). The germline V gene has CDR1 LNHNV and CDR2 YYDKDF (reference sequence). V lost 5 bases to trimming and J lost 2 bases, with 14 bases between them. The CDR3 is 15 residues long. This CDR3 reads CATSPDRQLTDTQYF. For the CDR3, the DNA is TGTGCCACCAGCCCCGACAGGCAGCTCACAGATACGCAGTATTTT.

This chain joins TRBV28 and TRBJ2-1, with 7 bases identical to TRBD1. The length of the CDR3 is 16 residues. Germline V CDR1 and CDR2: MDHEN, SYDVKM. The J segment lost 2 bases and the V segment lost 5 bases, leaving 9 bases of the junction unmatched. CDR3 coding DNA: TGTGCCAGCAGTCCCATCGGGACAGTTACCTACAATGAGCAGTTCTTC. It codes for CASSPIGTVTYNEQFF.

This sequence joins TRBV10-3 and TRBJ2-3; no clear D gene. The CDR3 is 18 residues long. V was cut by 0 bases and J by 0 bases, with 16 bases left in between. CDR1 is ENHRY and CDR2 is SYGVKD in the germline V gene. The CDR3 DNA sequence: TGTGCCATCAGTGAGTCGACTCTGTTGCGGAGCAGCACAGATACGCAGTATTTT. Translation gives CAISESTLLRSSTDTQYF.

The rearrangement links TRBV11-2 to TRBJ1-2; no firm D call. V lost 1 base to trimming and J lost 8 bases, with 17 bases between them. From germline, CDR1 is SGHAT and CDR2 FQNNGV. The CDR3 covers 15 residues. For the CDR3, the DNA is TGTGCCAGCAGCTTAGTACGCGGGTTCCGGGAGGGCTACACCTTC. Protein sequence: CASSLVRGFREGYTF.

The chain joins TRBV11-2 to TRBJ2-5, with 8 positions matching TRBD1. Germline V lookup: CDR1 SGHAT, CDR2 FQNNGV. This CDR3 region has 14 residues. Trimming at V came to 7 bases and at J to 5 bases, leaving 9 bases not matched to a gene. The CDR3 DNA follows: TGTGCCAGCAAAACTTCGACAGGGGTGGAGACCCAGTACTTC. Protein product: CASKTSTGVETQYF.

The chain uses TRBV28 and TRBJ2-2; D gene ambiguous. Germline CDR1 and CDR2: MDHEN and SYDVKM. Trimming took off 1 base at V and 6 bases at J, with 9 bases between the two ends. The CDR3 has 14 residues. The CDR3, as DNA: TGTGCCAGCAGTTTATCGCGTCCTCCCGGGGAGCTGTTTTTT. Encoded protein: CASSLSRPPGELFF. The whole variable domain, filled in from reference TRBV28 and TRBJ2-2, reads DVKVTQSSRYLVKRTGEKVFLECVQDMDHENMFWYRQDPGLGLRLIYFSYDVKMKEKGDIPEGYSVSREKKERFSLILESASTNQTSMYLCASSLSRPPGELFFGEGSRLTVL.